The 28 T cell receptor beta chains below come from one sample, sequenced in a study of CD4+ T cells in melanoma (dated by TCRdb to the early 2020s). The receptor library was made with the immunoSEQ multiplex PCR assay. TCRdb took over this immuneACCESS table, retaining in-frame rearrangements with V and J assigned. Such tables are incomplete; in checked studies, under half of the missing clones stem from an unresolved V gene, and the remainder is unexplained. In all, the sample holds over 100,000 clones, and about nine tenths of those were seen once. 3% to 4% of the sample lies in the top ten. Sample: peripheral blood. The source is a human donor with melanoma.

J is TRBJ2-1 and V is TRBV5-1; D might be TRBD1 or TRBD2, each matching 5 bases. This CDR3 region has 13 residues. V dropped 6 bases and J dropped 8 bases, with 15 bases sitting between them. CDR1 and CDR2 (germline): SGHRS, YFSETQ. CDR3 sequence (DNA): TGCGCCAGCACGAGGGCAGGGAGTGATGAGCAGTTCTTC. This gives the protein CASTRAGSDEQFF.

This rearrangement joins TRBV19 to TRBJ2-7; 7 bases are shared with TRBD2. Germline values: CDR1 LNHDA, CDR2 SQIVND (reference sequence). V shed 5 bases, J shed 5 bases, and the junction held 12 bases outside the gene matches. The CDR3 runs to 15 residues. CDR3: CASSPVAGANNEQYF. Here the CDR3 DNA reads TGTGCCAGTAGTCCCGTGGCGGGAGCGAACAACGAGCAGTACTTC.

The CDR3 coding sequence is TGCGCCAGCAGCCAAGTCCTGGACGCCTACAATGAGCAGTTCTTC. Encoded protein: CASSQVLDAYNEQFF. The genes are TRBV4-3 and TRBJ2-1; D gene ambiguous. CDR1 and CDR2 from the germline V gene are LGHNA and YSLEER. The length of the CDR3 is 15 residues. Trimming left V 1 base short and J 2 bases short, with 9 bases between.

The J gene is TRBJ2-2, the V gene TRBV9, with D tentatively TRBD1 (6 bases). Germline CDR1 and CDR2: SGDLS and YYNGEE. CDR3 length: 15 amino acids. V was pared by 4 bases and J by 7 bases, with 17 bases between. The CDR3: CASSRLGQWDGELFF. CDR3 nucleotides: TGTGCCAGCAGCCGCCTTGGACAGTGGGACGGGGAGCTGTTTTTT. Combining the CDR3 with reference TRBV9 and TRBJ2-2 gives the whole variable domain DSGVTQTPKHLITATGQRVTLRCSPRSGDLSVYWYQQSLDQGLQFLIQYYNGEERAKGNILERFSAQQFPDLHSELNLSSLELGDSALYFCASSRLGQWDGELFFGEGSRLTVL.

The chain links TRBV5-1 to TRBJ2-1; maybe TRBD2 (5 bases). CDR3 size: 12 residues. The germline gives CDR1 SGHRS, CDR2 YFSETQ. Trimming shortened V by 4 bases and J by 7 bases, and 9 bases separated the two germline ends. The DNA of the CDR3 is TGCGCCAGCAGCGAAAGGAGGAATGAGCAGTTCTTC. It translates to CASSERRNEQFF.

The rearrangement uses TRBV29-1 and TRBJ1-2; D not certain. Between the trimmed V and J ends, which lost 2 bases and 8 bases, there was a span of 15 bases. Germline CDR1 is SQVTM and CDR2 is ANQGSEA. The CDR3 length is 13 residues. This chain's CDR3 is CSVEPGPWGGYTF. The CDR3, as DNA: TGCAGCGTTGAACCCGGACCCTGGGGAGGCTACACCTTC.

This chain joins TRBV7-2 and TRBJ2-3; 13 bases map to TRBD2. V shed 4 bases and J 0 bases; nucleotides not matched to a gene: 7. The CDR3 has 18 residues. Germline CDR1 reads SGHTA; CDR2 reads FQGNSA. CDR3 DNA sequence: TGTGCCAGCAGCTACGGGACTAGCGGGGCCTCTAGCACAGATACGCAGTATTTT. Residues: CASSYGTSGASSTDTQYF. The entire variable domain, with the rest obtained from reference TRBV7-2 and TRBJ2-3, is as follows: GAGVSQSPSNKVTEKGKDVELRCDPISGHTALYWYRQSLGQGLEFLIYFQGNSAPDKSGLPSDRFSAERTGGSVSTLTIQRTQQEDSAVYLCASSYGTSGASSTDTQYFGPGTRLTVL.

This clone was seen a handful of times. V usage is TRBV23-1 and J usage is TRBJ2-2; D is undetermined. TRBV23-1 is an ORF, and what it does is uncertain. The CDR3 runs 11 residues. V was pared by 4 bases and J by 7 bases, with 4 bases between. CDR3 in DNA: TGCGCCAGCAGTCGGGGCGGGGAGCTGTTTTTT. It encodes CASSRGGELFF.

The chain has TRBV7-2 and TRBJ1-5, with D unclear. V lost 4 bases and J lost 4, with 5 bases in between. Germline V gene lookup returns CDR1 SGHTA and CDR2 FQGNSA. The CDR3 has 12 amino acids. The DNA for the CDR3 is TGTGCCAGCAGCTCCTTTAATCAGCCCCAGCATTTT. Translating it yields CASSSFNQPQHF.

This chain joins TRBV7-9 and TRBJ1-2; unclear D gene. With 1 base removed from V and 4 bases from J, the gap between germline ends came to 7 bases. The germline V gene has CDR1 SEHNR and CDR2 FQNEAQ (reference sequence). This CDR3 contains 13 residues. CDR3 sequence: CASSLGGSYGYTF. CDR3 DNA: TGTGCCAGCAGCTTAGGGGGTAGCTATGGCTACACCTTC. The full variable domain, in which reference TRBV7-9 and TRBJ1-2 provide the parts outside the CDR3, is DTGVSQNPRHKITKRGQNVTFRCDPISEHNRLYWYRQTLGQGPEFLTYFQNEAQLEKSRLLSDRFSAERPKGSFSTLEIQRTEQGDSAMYLCASSLGGSYGYTFGSGTRLTVV.

The CDR3 region is CASSSDGLFTGELFF. CDR3 bases: TGTGCCAGCAGCTCGGACGGGTTATTCACCGGGGAGCTGTTTTTT. The chain carries TRBV7-7 and TRBJ2-2; D uncertain. V gave up 4 bases and J gave up 4 bases, with 13 bases separating them. The CDR3 loop spans 15 amino acids. CDR1 is SSHAT, CDR2 FNYEAQ, per germline (reference sequence).

The chain's CDR3 is CASNPGGNYGYTF. CDR3 DNA sequence: TGTGCCAGCAACCCAGGGGGGAACTATGGCTACACCTTC. This chain links TRBV2 with TRBJ1-2, with 7 bases fitting TRBD1. Germline CDR1 is SNHLY and CDR2 is FYNNEI. With 7 bases clipped from V and 2 bases from J, the junction kept 4 bases outside the gene matches. This CDR3 is 13 amino acids long.

This chain uses TRBV6-5 with TRBJ1-1; TRBD1 matches 8 bases. J lost 1 base, V lost 2 bases, and 0 bases had no gene match. CDR1 is MNHEY and CDR2 is SVGAGI in the germline V gene. The CDR3 loop spans 14 amino acids. The CDR3 nucleotides are TGTGCCAGCAGTTACGGGACAGGGAACACTGAAGCTTTCTTT. It translates to CASSYGTGNTEAFF.

The chain couples TRBV28 to TRBJ1-2, with a possible D match to TRBD1 (5 bases). Per the germline V gene, CDR1 is MDHEN and CDR2 is SYDVKM. The CDR3 consists of 16 residues. Trimming pared 2 bases from V and 0 bases from J, leaving 13 bases between. The CDR3 DNA is TGTGCCAGCAGTTTAGGGGCGCGGGGGGCTAACTATGGCTACACCTTC. This encodes CASSLGARGANYGYTF.

The chain links TRBV7-8 to TRBJ2-5; D may be TRBD2 (5 bases). Trimming stripped 5 bases from V and 6 bases from J, with 16 bases between. Germline lookup yields CDR1 SGHVS and CDR2 FQNEAQ. CDR3 length: 14 residues. In nucleotides, the CDR3 is TGTGCCAGCAGCAAAAATAGCGTCCGGAAGACCCAGTACTTC. It specifies CASSKNSVRKTQYF. Full variable domain (remainder filled in from reference TRBV7-8 and TRBJ2-5): GAGVSQSPRYKVAKRGQDVALRCDPISGHVSLFWYQQALGQGPEFLTYFQNEAQLDKSGLPSDRFFAERPEGSVSTLKIQRTQQEDSAVYLCASSKNSVRKTQYFGPGTRLLVL.

V and J are TRBV28 and TRBJ1-1; no reliable D call. Between the trimmed V and J ends, which lost 8 bases and 1 base, there was a span of 23 bases. Germline V gene data show CDR1 as MDHEN and CDR2 as SYDVKM. The CDR3 runs 17 residues. The CDR3 sequence: CASQEPSVPRKNTEAFF. The CDR3 DNA follows: TGTGCCAGCCAAGAGCCCAGTGTCCCAAGGAAGAACACTGAAGCTTTCTTT.

The V gene is TRBV18, the J gene TRBJ1-1; 7 bases match TRBD1. The V and J ends lost 0 bases and 0 bases, in that order; junction bases with no gene match: 7. This CDR3 region has 17 residues. In germline, CDR1 is KGHSH, CDR2 LQKENI. The CDR3: CASSPPRQGPMNTEAFF. The CDR3 DNA reads as TGTGCCAGCTCACCACCCCGACAGGGTCCCATGAACACTGAAGCTTTCTTT.

The chain employs TRBV7-2 and TRBJ2-5; unclear D gene. Germline loops: CDR1 SGHTA, CDR2 FQGNSA. With 4 bases removed from V and 3 bases from J, the gap between germline ends came to 6 bases. The CDR3 spans 12 residues. The chain's CDR3 is CASSYQKETQYF. The CDR3 DNA sequence: TGTGCCAGCAGCTATCAAAAAGAGACCCAGTACTTC.

V is TRBV28 and J is TRBJ1-2, with a weak D call TRBD1 (6 bases). V was clipped by 6 bases and J by 7 bases, with 15 bases between them. The germline V gene encodes CDR1 MDHEN and CDR2 SYDVKM. CDR3 length: 13 amino acids. The CDR3 protein is CASSSPGAFGYTF. As DNA, the CDR3 is TGTGCCAGCAGCTCCCCAGGGGCCTTTGGCTACACCTTC.

This clone has a handful of counts. The chain carries TRBV28 and TRBJ2-1, with D possibly TRBD2 on 5 matching bases. The germline CDR1 and CDR2 sequences are MDHEN and SYDVKM. The CDR3 is 15 amino acids. The V end lost 5 bases, the J end lost 5 bases, and 16 bases lay between the germline ends. The CDR3 region has the DNA TGTGCCAGCAGTCCTCCCACCGGGATGAACAATGAGCAGTTCTTC. Its protein is CASSPPTGMNNEQFF.

The CDR3 nucleotides read TGTGCCAGCAGTCAGACAGGGGGAATTTCACCCCTCCACTTT. Its translation: CASSQTGGISPLHF. This chain connects TRBV14 to TRBJ1-6, with 9 bases matching TRBD1. Germline CDR1 and CDR2: SGHDN and FVKESK. V was clipped by 6 bases and J by 9 bases; unmatched bases: 6. The CDR3 sequence is 14 residues long.

The V call is TRBV9, the J call TRBJ1-3; 7 bases are shared with TRBD1. The CDR3 is 16 residues long. Germline loops: CDR1 SGDLS, CDR2 YYNGEE. The V gene end was trimmed by 0 bases and the J gene end by 0 bases; junction bases not matched to a gene: 3. The CDR3 here is CASSVAGGSSGNTIYF. DNA for the CDR3: TGTGCCAGCAGCGTAGCAGGGGGAAGCTCTGGAAACACCATATATTTT.

Worth noting for this clone: At one end, the junction sequence differs from germline, possibly due to a read error. The genes are TRBV7-3 and TRBJ2-2; D unclear. The CDR3 runs to 14 residues. Germline V gene lookup returns CDR1 SGHTA and CDR2 FQGTGA. In DNA, the CDR3 is TGTGCCAGCAGCTTAAATCCGAAAACCGGGGAGCTGTTTTTT. As protein: CASSLNPKTGELFF.

The V gene is TRBV11-3, the J gene TRBJ2-5; perhaps TRBD1 as D (5 bases). This CDR3 has 14 amino acids. Trimming stripped 4 bases from V and 2 bases from J, with 11 bases between. Germline loops: CDR1 SGHNT, CDR2 YENEEA. In nucleotides, the CDR3 is TGTGCCAGCAGCTATGGTGGGGCTCAAGAGACCCAGTACTTC. Its protein product is CASSYGGAQETQYF.

The chain recombines TRBV5-4 with TRBJ2-7, with TRBD1 identical over 7 bases. Germline V CDR1 and CDR2: SGHNT, YYREEE (reference sequence). The V segment lost 0 bases and the J segment 3 bases; nucleotides outside the gene matches: 3. The CDR3 spans 14 residues. CDR3 sequence: CASSLVGGDYEQYF. The CDR3 DNA reads as TGTGCCAGCAGCTTGGTAGGGGGCGACTACGAGCAGTACTTC.

The CDR3 sequence: CASSYRLGQGHEKLFF. The CDR3 DNA follows: TGTGCCAGCAGTTACCGCTTAGGACAGGGACATGAAAAACTGTTTTTT. This chain links TRBV27 with TRBJ1-4; TRBD1 matches at 8 bases. CDR3 length equals 16 residues. Germline lookup yields CDR1 MNHEY and CDR2 SMNVEV (reference sequence). J was trimmed by 6 bases and V by 4 bases; bases with no gene match: 10.

V usage is TRBV14 and J usage is TRBJ2-5; weak D call: TRBD1 (6 bases). Germline V gene data show CDR1 as SGHDN and CDR2 as FVKESK. This CDR3 is built from 14 residues. Trimming took off 2 bases at V and 5 bases at J, with 12 bases between the two ends. The CDR3, as DNA: TGTGCCAGCAGCCAAAGACAGGTCTGGGAGACCCAGTACTTC. This gives the protein CASSQRQVWETQYF.

CDR3 sequence: CASSFSPGQTTGELFF. The CDR3 DNA sequence: TGTGCCAGCAGCTTTTCTCCTGGCCAAACGACCGGGGAGCTGTTTTTT. V gene TRBV9 combines with J gene TRBJ2-2; D not certain. Germline values: CDR1 SGDLS, CDR2 YYNGEE. This CDR3 comprises 16 residues. V gave up 4 bases and J gave up 5 bases, with 18 bases separating them.